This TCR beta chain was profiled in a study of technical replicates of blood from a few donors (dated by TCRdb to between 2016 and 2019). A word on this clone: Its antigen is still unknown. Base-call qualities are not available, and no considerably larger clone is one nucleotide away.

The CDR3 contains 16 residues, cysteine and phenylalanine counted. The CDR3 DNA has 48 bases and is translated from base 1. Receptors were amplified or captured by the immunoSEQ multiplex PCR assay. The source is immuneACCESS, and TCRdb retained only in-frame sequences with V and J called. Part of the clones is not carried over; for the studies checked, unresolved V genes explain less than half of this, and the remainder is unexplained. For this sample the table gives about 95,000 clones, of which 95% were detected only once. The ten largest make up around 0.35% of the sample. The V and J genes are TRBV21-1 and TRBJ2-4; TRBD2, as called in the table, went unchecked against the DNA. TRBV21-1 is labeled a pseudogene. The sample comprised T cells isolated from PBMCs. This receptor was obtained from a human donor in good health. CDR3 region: CASSKGLAGAKNIQYF. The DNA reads TGTGCCAGCAGCAAAGGACTAGCGGGAGCCAAAAACATTCAGTACTTC.